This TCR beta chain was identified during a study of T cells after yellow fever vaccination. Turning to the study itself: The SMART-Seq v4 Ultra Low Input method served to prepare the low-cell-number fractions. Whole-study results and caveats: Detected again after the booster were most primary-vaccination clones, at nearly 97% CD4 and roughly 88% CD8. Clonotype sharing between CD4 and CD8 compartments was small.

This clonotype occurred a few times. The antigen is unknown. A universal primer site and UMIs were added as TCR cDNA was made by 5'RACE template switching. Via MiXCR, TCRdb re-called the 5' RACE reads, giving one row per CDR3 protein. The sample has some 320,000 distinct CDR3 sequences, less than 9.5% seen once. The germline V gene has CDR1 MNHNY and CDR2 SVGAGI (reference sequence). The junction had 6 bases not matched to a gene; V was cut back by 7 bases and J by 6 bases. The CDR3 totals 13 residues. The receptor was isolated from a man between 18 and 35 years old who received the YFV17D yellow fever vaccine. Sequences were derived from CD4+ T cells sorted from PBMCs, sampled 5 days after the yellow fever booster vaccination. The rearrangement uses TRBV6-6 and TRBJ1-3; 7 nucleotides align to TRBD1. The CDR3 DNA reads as TGTGCCAGCAATCAGGGGGGAGAAAACACCATATATTTT. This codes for CASNQGGENTIYF.